The clone carrying this T cell receptor beta chain was observed a handful of times. Its matching antigen is unknown. These data belong to a study of T-cell memory formation after mild COVID-19. Whole-study results and caveats: Mostly located in CM and EM were contracting CD4+ clones, with contracting CD8+ clones located in EMRA. Among clones contracting day 15 to 85, CD4/CD8 was balanced, whereas later expanders leaned CD4+.

Per germline, CDR1 SGHTA and CDR2 FQGNSA. The CDR3 loop spans 15 amino acids. The V end lost 7 bases, the J end lost 0 bases, and 14 bases lay between the germline ends. Constant-segment primers were used for 5'RACE, and the resulting TCR alpha and TCR beta cDNA libraries carried sample barcodes and UMIs. TCRdb analysed the 5' RACE reads with MiXCR anew, one entry per CDR3 protein. The table lists hundreds of thousands of distinct CDR3 sequences, 20% to 25% of them singletons, with under 25% in the top ten. V is TRBV7-2 and J is TRBJ2-3; tentatively, D is TRBD1 or TRBD2 (5 bases each). This TCR was recovered from a man aged 18-30 years who had mild COVID-19 (a few samples of this study predate the infection). Cell type and time point are not known. The specimen was PBMCs or a T cell subset sorted from them (not recorded which). The CDR3 nucleotides are TGTGCCAGCACCGCGCGAGGGGCTAGCACAGATACGCAGTATTTT. Translating gives CASTARGASTDTQYF.